These T cell receptor beta chains were read from a single sample in a study of blood T cell repertoires in COVID-19. The assay was immunoSEQ multiplex PCR, and TCRdb's table has in-frame clones only and misses some. Seen here are about 220,000 clones, approximately 85% observed once, and the top ten hold approximately 5%. Sequencing was carried out using peripheral blood. Receptors were obtained from a woman in her sixties or seventies with COVID-19, enrolled during active disease. Both conserved end residues are part of each CDR3. D genes are given only for firm matches. A row's size may be missing; if present it is once, few, many or a size class.

CDR3: CASSFRAWNTEAFF
DNA: TGTGCCAGCAGCTTCAGGGCTTGGAACACTGAAGCTTTCTTT
size: -
V: TRBV13
D: -
J: TRBJ1-1

CDR3: CASSPRTSGSEGFF
DNA: TGTGCCAGCAGCCCGAGGACTAGCGGGAGCGAGGGGTTCTTC
size: -
V: TRBV7-8
D: TRBD2
J: TRBJ2-1

CDR3: CASSPAGDREGSQHF
DNA: TGTGCCAGCAGCCCTGCCGGGGACAGGGAGGGGTCCCAGCATTTT
size: few
V: TRBV28
D: TRBD1
J: TRBJ1-5

CDR3: CASTSPVGRRQFF
DNA: TGTGCCAGCACCTCGCCGGTGGGGCGGCGGCAGTTCTTC
size: few
V: TRBV28
D: -
J: TRBJ2-1

CDR3: CAISAPGSLANTEAFF
DNA: TGTGCCATCAGTGCTCCGGGATCTCTGGCGAACACTGAAGCTTTCTTT
size: -
V: TRBV10-3
D: -
J: TRBJ1-1

CDR3: CAISEAGGARTEAFF
DNA: TGTGCCATCAGTGAGGCAGGGGGCGCGAGGACTGAAGCTTTCTTT
size: -
V: TRBV10-3
D: TRBD1
J: TRBJ1-1

CDR3: CASSQGGTGNTIYF
DNA: TGTGCCAGCAGCCAAGGAGGGACTGGAAACACCATATATTTT
size: -
V: TRBV3-1/TRBV3-2
D: -
J: TRBJ1-3

CDR3: CASRVGLSSYNEQFF
DNA: TGTGCCAGCAGGGTTGGACTGAGCTCCTACAATGAGCAGTTCTTC
size: -
V: TRBV27
D: -
J: TRBJ2-1

CDR3: CASSLQGYVETQYF
DNA: TGTGCCAGCTCACTACAGGGTTACGTGGAGACCCAGTACTTC
size: -
V: TRBV18
D: -
J: TRBJ2-5

CDR3: CASSSRGGAEAFF
DNA: TGCGCCAGCAGCTCTAGGGGGGGTGCTGAAGCTTTCTTT
size: -
V: TRBV5-1
D: -
J: TRBJ1-1

CDR3: CASSQIAGGRNTIYF
DNA: TGTGCCAGCAGCCAGATTGCGGGTGGCCGAAACACCATATATTTT
size: few
V: TRBV27
D: -
J: TRBJ1-3

CDR3: CASIGQGGRETQYF
DNA: TGTGCCAGTATTGGACAGGGTGGAAGGGAGACCCAGTACTTC
size: -
V: TRBV28
D: TRBD1
J: TRBJ2-5

CDR3: CASSLRTGLPEAFF
DNA: TGTGCCAGCAGCTTGAGGACAGGGCTACCTGAAGCTTTCTTT
size: -
V: TRBV7-2
D: TRBD1
J: TRBJ1-1

CDR3: CASSFRTGDTEAFF
DNA: TGCGCCAGCAGCTTCCGGACAGGGGACACTGAAGCTTTCTTT
size: -
V: TRBV5-1
D: TRBD1
J: TRBJ1-1

CDR3: CAWSLAGLNTGELFF
DNA: TGTGCCTGGAGTCTCGCAGGGCTAAACACCGGGGAGCTGTTTTTT
size: -
V: TRBV30
D: -
J: TRBJ2-2

CDR3: CASSAGLAGYNEQFF
DNA: TGTGCCAGCAGCGCGGGACTAGCGGGATACAATGAGCAGTTCTTC
size: -
V: TRBV2
D: TRBD2
J: TRBJ2-1

CDR3: CAISEGDSGYTF
DNA: TGTGCCATCAGTGAGGGGGACAGTGGCTACACCTTC
size: -
V: TRBV10-3
D: TRBD1
J: TRBJ1-2

CDR3: CASRYSDSEAFF
DNA: TGTGCCAGCAGATACTCCGACAGTGAAGCTTTCTTT
size: -
V: TRBV6-5
D: -
J: TRBJ1-1

CDR3: CASSRTFTGGPEAFF
DNA: TGTGCCAGCAGTCGTACCTTCACAGGGGGGCCTGAAGCTTTCTTT
size: once
V: TRBV27
D: TRBD1
J: TRBJ1-1

CDR3: CASTGTSIVDTQYF
DNA: TGTGCCAGCACCGGGACTAGCATTGTTGATACGCAGTATTTT
size: -
V: TRBV9
D: TRBD2
J: TRBJ2-3

CDR3: CASSLDARRAATNEKLFF
DNA: TGTGCCAGCAGCTTAGATGCTCGGCGGGCTGCAACTAATGAAAAACTGTTTTTT
size: -
V: TRBV7-8
D: -
J: TRBJ1-4

CDR3: CASRGDTVFSYNSPLHF
DNA: TGTGCCAGCAGGGGAGATACAGTTTTCTCCTATAATTCACCCCTCCACTTT
size: once
V: TRBV2
D: -
J: TRBJ1-6